This entry lists 3 T cell receptor beta chains sequenced from one sample in a study of T cell repertoires in cytomegalovirus infection. These receptors are not linked to any known antigen. TCRdb recomputed calls from the reads with MiXCR, one row per CDR3 protein. This repertoire shows about a million distinct CDR3 sequences, 30% to 40% found once; its top ten account for over 12%. Here the sequenced sample was cultured CD8+ T cells from PBMCs, taken from culture after CMV antigen stimulation. Receptors were obtained from a human donor in good health (CMV status not recorded). Some clones in this sample may be carry-over from other donors' samples.

The V and J genes are TRBV2 and TRBJ2-2, with TRBD1 as a possible D gene (5 bases). Germline V CDR1 and CDR2: SNHLY, FYNNEI. This CDR3 region has 15 residues. V lost 6 bases and J lost 5, with 16 bases in between. This CDR3 reads CASSGPFRTTGELFF. Written as DNA, the CDR3 is TGTGCCAGCAGCGGCCCTTTCCGGACAACCGGGGAGCTGTTTTTT.

This clonotype was detected a few times. The chain joins TRBV12-3 or TRBV12-4 to TRBJ2-4, with D maybe TRBD2 (5 bases). V lost 5 bases, J lost 6 bases, and 14 bases lay in between. CDR3 size: 14 residues. CDR3 nucleotide sequence: TGTGCCAGCAGTCCGTTTCGCCGGGGAAACATTCAGTACTTC. Protein product: CASSPFRRGNIQYF.

The rearrangement uses TRBV6-5 and TRBJ1-2; D unresolved. The V and J ends lost 0 bases and 8 bases respectively, with 16 bases between them. CDR1 is MNHEY and CDR2 is SVGAGI in the germline V gene. This CDR3 contains 15 residues. The CDR3 DNA reads TGTGCCAGCAGTTACTCGATCCGGCAGATGTGGGGCTACACCTTC. Encoded protein: CASSYSIRQMWGYTF.